The entry that follows covers one TCR beta chain sequence. Its antigen has not been determined. Within one base of it there is no much larger clone, and no base qualities were kept. This entry comes from a study of cytomegalovirus exposure and HLA in healthy donors (dated by TCRdb to about 2017). The study in broad terms: According to an earlier analysis of 550 to 750 of the donors, about 179 million T cells yielded 95 million to 140 million unique TCR beta sequences and less than 300 Gb of sequence data. Among several hundred genotyped donors of the cohort, an average of about 240,000 unique TCR beta nucleotide sequences was sequenced per donor, of which about 18% were non-productive. Donor age, sex, ethnicity and CMV serostatus were collected together with the repertoire data. All discovery cohort repertoires had been generated using a single sequencing platform. An earlier analysis of 587 of the donors used high-throughput TCR beta sequencing to judge whether each TCR beta V gene segment behaved as functional or pseudogenic. Along with the approximately 600-subject first cohort, a separate validation cohort of over a hundred different subjects was used. The study combined high-throughput TCR immunosequencing, statistical association of individual TCRs with disease status, and machine learning to predict cytomegalovirus infection status. The genetic ancestry cluster associated with self-reported Caucasian donors included about four fifths of the roughly 380 genotyped donors. HLA typing covered class I and class II loci at four-digit resolution. A later analysis re-analyzed previously published TCR beta repertoires from 650 to 800 donors and added high-resolution HLA genotyping to study TCR occurrence patterns. The study aimed to test whether signatures of past pathogen exposure could be identified by cataloging public T cell receptors. The later analysis used no new phenotypic data to find candidate immune exposures, relying instead on TCR beta sequences and their occurrence across donors. Approximately 310 gigabases of sequencing data and tens of millions of unique TCR sequences were included in an early release covering over 600 HLA-typed donors. A few DR-DQ haplotypes were handled as single units for association and clustering because linkage in the cohort was strong. In a later genetic analysis, genome-wide SNP genotypes for about three fifths of the roughly 670 donors were used, and that subset was treated as a discovery cohort. The number of donors typed differed by locus, with about 629-630 for A, B, C, DRB1 and DQB1, about 500 for DQA1, 600 to 610 for DPA1, and some 470 for DPB1. Using immunosequencing, the study profiled T cell repertoires from fewer than 700 subjects and related those repertoires to cytomegalovirus serostatus. Study-level results and caveats: In a later analysis, HLA-associated TCR beta chains were found to be more clonally expanded and to have lower generation probabilities than equally common non-associated chains. A cluster of highly shared sequence variants was judged likely to represent a technical artifact of the sequencing pipeline. Only TCR beta chains were sequenced in this cohort, and the absence of alpha or paired-chain data limited detectable features. Roughly 15 rarely observed V segments, including chromosome 9 orphons, were excluded from the earlier analysis of several hundred of the donors because counts were too low. According to a later analysis, TCR association rates differed among HLA loci, with DRB1 alleles showing the most associated TCRs and HLA-C alleles showing the fewest. In vitro tests confirmed that a few of the cytomegalovirus-associated TCR beta chains recognize cytomegalovirus antigens. Presence/absence analyses assumed roughly uniform sequencing depth across donors, an assumption that may not hold. Linkage disequilibrium might explain the correlated functional status among segregating V segments, but an unknown experimental factor could not be ruled out. A later genetic analysis associated a missense DCLRE1C variant with V-gene and J-gene trimming of TCR beta chains, and an independent cohort replicated the association. According to a later genetic analysis, donors in an Asian-associated ancestry cluster had fewer N-insertions in productive TCRs than the approximately 700-donor mean. The classifier was reported to diagnose cytomegalovirus status with high specificity and sensitivity in both the original and validation cohorts. Several of the top co-occurrence clusters appeared to be linked to parvovirus B19, influenza, CMV and Epstein-Barr virus, according to a later analysis. In an earlier analysis of approximately 590 of the donors, most TCR beta V segments appeared in productive rearrangements about 90% or about 30% of the time, broadly matching IMGT annotations. A further reported finding was that TCR beta sequences accurately predicted the HLA-A and HLA-B alleles for most subjects in the first cohort. For the cohort, immune exposure information was limited to CMV serostatus. The authors suggested that the approach could potentially be generalized to other disease states and immunological phenotypes. In the study, approximately 160 TCR beta chains were listed as associated with cytomegalovirus. Because some donors lacked HLA typing at each locus, the association tests relied only on the typed subset. While some public TCRs were present in many individuals, most TCR sequences turned up only very rarely across donors. A later analysis associated 16,951 TCR beta sequences with specific HLA alleles at a false discovery rate of 0.05. Strong co-occurrence of HLA alleles, especially DR and DQ, made assigning TCR associations to individual alleles difficult. Most CMV-associated TCR beta chains appeared to be HLA-restricted in a later analysis, and the HLA associations seemed to be driven largely by CMV exposure.

In total, 600 or so healthy bone marrow donors made up the cohort. At the time of sampling, all cohort members were nominally healthy, though unrecorded immune exposures were likely present. The donor tested CMV seronegative, placing the donor among the 352 seronegative members of the cohort. A peripheral blood sample was collected from each donor, and TCR beta sequencing was performed on peripheral blood mononuclear cells. Genomic DNA was extracted from the blood cell samples with the Qiagen DNeasy Blood Extraction Kit. Library prep was done by the immunoSEQ multiplex PCR assay. The multiplex PCR relied on a mix of 60 forward primers for TCR Vbeta segments and 13 reverse primers for TCR Jbeta segments. Amplification of the CDR3 region of rearranged TCR beta genes was performed with a multiplex PCR assay on genomic DNA. The Illumina HiSeq System was used to sequence the amplified TCR beta libraries as 87-base-pair reads. From the authors' description of their analysis: A later analysis tallied 75 million to 95 million unique TCR beta chains across the 700 or so repertoires, and about 12 million of those chains were shared by two or more donors. Raw reads were error-corrected and collapsed into unique sequences by a nearest-neighbor algorithm in which closely related sequences were merged to remove PCR and sequencing errors. V, D and J gene segments were assigned by aligning CDR3 sequences to IMGT reference sequences. For a sequence to be retained, at least a six-nucleotide match to both a V gene segment and a J gene segment was required. A rearrangement was called productive if the CDR3 had no stop codons and remained in frame with V and J, and every other rearrangement was called non-productive. Following IMGT convention, CDR3 was defined as the stretch from the second conserved V-encoded cysteine to the conserved J-encoded phenylalanine. The earlier analysis of some 600 of the donors excluded sequences that lacked an unambiguous match to a single V gene segment. In an earlier analysis of some 590 of the donors, V segments were called functional above 56.7% productive rearrangements and were called segregating when the between-donor standard deviation exceeded 5%. To diagnose cytomegalovirus status from the catalog of TCR beta chain sequences, a statistical classification framework was built. In a later analysis, V and J genes were assigned by comparing TCR nucleotide sequences against IMGT/GENE-DB human TR gene sequences. The TCRdist pipeline was used in a later analysis to assign CDR3 sequences and most-parsimonious VDJ recombination scenarios. A later analysis defined each TCR beta chain by its CDR3 amino acid sequence plus V-gene family, and excluded reads lacking a unique V-gene family. A later analysis removed 592 highly shared, low-generation-probability nucleotide sequences to deal with suspected cross-contamination and a sequencing artifact. In a later analysis, a clonal expansion index for each public chain was calculated from normalized within-repertoire ranks of inferred template counts. In a later analysis, generation probabilities were computed using a VDJ recombination model fitted to out-of-frame rearrangements, and the results were checked against IGoR. A later analysis scored TCR-TCR, TCR-HLA and TCR-CMV co-occurrence with hypergeometric tests, applying a repertoire-size bias correction to TCR pairs. To estimate false discovery rates, a later analysis permuted the HLA or CMV assignments 20 times. A later analysis grouped co-occurring TCRs with DBSCAN, adding TCRdist sequence similarity when clustering within HLA-allele-positive subsets. Co-occurrence clustering excluded repertoires with fewer than 30,000 or more than 120,000 public chains, plus five with anomalous nucleotide sharing. The table was pulled from immuneACCESS by TCRdb, which kept in-frame rearrangements only. Such tables lose some clones; where checked, under half of the loss comes from unresolved V genes, and the rest has no known cause. V, J and clone size are taken as reported in that table, and D and trimming were inferred from the DNA itself. The sample table lists about 59,000 clones, about four fifths of them with a count of one. Of the sample, under 4% is held by the ten largest clones.

The sequenced sample consisted of PBMCs. This sequence was found in a woman aged 40 to 50 in good health and CMV-seronegative.

The CDR3 loop reads CASSPRMRGGEQYF. The sequence in DNA is TGTGCCAGCAGCCCCAGGATGCGGGGGGGCGAGCAGTACTTC. The chain was built from TRBV11-2 and TRBJ2-7, with TRBD2 matching 9 junction bases. Via the germline V gene, CDR1 is SGHAT and CDR2 FQNNGV. At the junction V is shortened by 5 bases and J by 6 bases; bases outside the gene matches: 8. Taken from cysteine to phenylalanine, the CDR3 has 14 residues. Of all the DNA, just the CDR3 is kept, 42 bases in frame from base 1.